Below are 29 T cell receptor beta chains sequenced from a single sample in a study of CD8 T cells in Susac syndrome. Random-hexamer reverse transcription was applied to about 0.5 to 1 ug RNA. Each CDR3 protein gets one entry after TCRdb re-called the immunoSEQ multiplex PCR reads with MiXCR. The data contain approximately 150,000 distinct CDR3 sequences, roughly 94% of them singletons. Sample: CD4+ T cells from PBMCs. All receptors come from a human donor with multiple sclerosis.

This chain uses TRBV5-4 with TRBJ2-1, with 11 nucleotides matching TRBD2. The CDR3 totals 17 residues. Germline CDR1 reads SGHNT; CDR2 reads YYREEE (reference sequence). The junction had 12 bases not matched to a gene; V was cut back by 3 bases and J by 7 bases. The DNA of the CDR3 is TGTGCCAGCAGCTCTCCGGAGGGTAGCGGGAGGGAAAATGAGCAGTTCTTC. It specifies CASSSPEGSGRENEQFF.

This clonotype has a single count. The chain is built from TRBV30 and TRBJ2-6; D remains unclear. The CDR3 is made up of 11 amino acids. V was clipped by 4 bases and J by 4 bases, with 2 bases between them. CDR1 is GTSNPN, CDR2 SVGIG, per germline (reference sequence). The CDR3 is CAWTGANVLTF. CDR3 in DNA: TGTGCCTGGACCGGGGCCAACGTCCTGACTTTC.

This clonotype was counted once. This chain connects TRBV2 to TRBJ2-3; 11 nucleotides align to TRBD2. CDR3 length: 15 amino acids. After removal of 7 bases from V and 9 bases from J, the junction contained 12 bases not matched to a gene. CDR1 and CDR2 from the germline V gene are SNHLY and FYNNEI. The CDR3 DNA sequence: TGTGCCAGCAAGGTGGGGACTAGCGGTATGGTCACGCAGTATTTT. Its translation: CASKVGTSGMVTQYF.

The V gene is TRBV18, the J gene TRBJ2-7; D may be TRBD1 (6 bases). The CDR3 covers 15 residues. Trimming left V 1 base short and J 6 bases short, with 16 bases between. Germline V gene sequence: CDR1 KGHSH, CDR2 LQKENI. DNA of the CDR3: TGTGCCAGCTCACCACGAGTGAGAGGACAGAGCGAGCAGTACTTC. It specifies CASSPRVRGQSEQYF.

V usage is TRBV14 and J usage is TRBJ2-2; D ambiguous. The CDR3 totals 13 residues. The germline V and J ends were trimmed by 4 bases and 8 bases, with 11 bases remaining between them. Germline-derived CDR1 and CDR2 are SGHDN and FVKESK. This CDR3 is CASSPQLPGELFF. The CDR3 nucleotides are TGTGCCAGCAGCCCCCAGTTGCCGGGGGAGCTGTTTTTT.

V and J are TRBV6-1 and TRBJ1-1, with a weak D call TRBD1 (6 bases). Deletions cut 8 bases from V and 1 base from J, with 11 bases between. The CDR3 sequence is 13 residues long. Per the germline V gene, CDR1 is MNHNS and CDR2 is SASEGT. The CDR3 DNA follows: TGTGCCAGCCACAGGGACCCGAACACTGAAGCTTTCTTT. It specifies CASHRDPNTEAFF.

The rearrangement uses TRBV13 and TRBJ2-7; 11 bases map to TRBD1. V lost 1 base, J lost 6 bases, and 5 bases stayed unmatched. The germline V gene has CDR1 PRHDT and CDR2 FYEKMQ (reference sequence). The CDR3 consists of 15 residues. CDR3 sequence (DNA): TGTGCCAGCAGCTTAGCTTGGACAGGGGGCACCGAGCAGTACTTC. This sequence encodes CASSLAWTGGTEQYF.

Written as DNA, the CDR3 is TGCAGTGCTAGAGATAGCAGCGGGAGAGGCGAGACCCAGTACTTC. Its translation is CSARDSSGRGETQYF. The chain carries TRBV20-1 and TRBJ2-5; TRBD2 aligns across 8 bases. CDR3 size: 15 residues. Germline trimming cut 0 bases from V and 5 bases from J; bases unmatched to any gene: 8. The germline gives CDR1 DFQATT, CDR2 SNEGSKA (reference sequence).

This chain's CDR3 is CASSRAGVSTDTQYF. The CDR3 coding sequence is TGTGCCAGCAGTAGAGCGGGCGTGAGCACAGATACGCAGTATTTT. The chain combines TRBV2 with TRBJ2-3; TRBD2 might be the D (6 bases). The length of the CDR3 is 15 residues. Trimming removed 5 bases at V and 0 bases at J, with 12 bases between. Germline V lookup: CDR1 SNHLY, CDR2 FYNNEI.

J is TRBJ1-4 and V is TRBV3-1; weak D call: TRBD1 (5 bases). The CDR3 is 12 residues long. Looked up from germline, CDR1 is LGHDT and CDR2 is YNNKEL (reference sequence). V lost 4 bases and J lost 8, with 8 bases in between. CDR3 protein: CASSPRDEKLFF. The CDR3, as DNA: TGTGCCAGCAGCCCCAGGGACGAAAAACTGTTTTTT. Full variable domain (rest looked up from reference TRBV3-1 and TRBJ1-4): DTAVSQTPKYLVTQMGNDKSIKCEQNLGHDTMYWYKQDSKKFLKIMFSYNNKELIINETVPNRFSPKSPDKAHLNLHINSLELGDSAVYFCASSPRDEKLFFGSGTQLSVL.

This rearrangement joins TRBV18 to TRBJ2-7, with 7 bases that match TRBD1. Trimming removed 2 bases from V and 4 bases from J; junction bases left unmatched: 5. Per the germline V gene, CDR1 is KGHSH and CDR2 is LQKENI. The length of the CDR3 is 14 residues. The CDR3 DNA is TGTGCCAGCTCACCAACAGGGGAGCGGTACGAGCAGTACTTC. Residues: CASSPTGERYEQYF. Full variable domain (remainder filled in from reference TRBV18 and TRBJ2-7): NAGVMQNPRHLVRRRGQEARLRCSPMKGHSHVYWYRQLPEEGLKFMVYLQKENIIDESGMPKERFSAEFPKEGPSILRIQQVVRGDSAAYFCASSPTGERYEQYFGPGTRLTVT.

The chain couples TRBV6-2 or TRBV6-3 to TRBJ1-1; a possible D gene is TRBD1 (6 bases). Trimming left V 7 bases short and J 5 bases short, with 17 bases between. This CDR3 contains 14 residues. Germline V gives CDR1 MNHEY, CDR2 SVGEGT. The CDR3, as DNA: TGTGCCAGCATTGCGGGGGGGCGGAGTACTGAAGCTTTCTTT. Encoded protein: CASIAGGRSTEAFF.

The chain carries TRBV7-9 and TRBJ2-1; no clear D gene. CDR3 length: 11 amino acids. Germline CDR1 is SEHNR and CDR2 is FQNEAQ (reference sequence). The germline V and J ends were trimmed by 5 bases and 8 bases, with 7 bases remaining between them. CDR3 residues: CASSRVDEQFF. The CDR3 DNA reads as TGTGCCAGCAGCCGGGTCGATGAGCAGTTCTTC.

The rearrangement joins TRBV6-6 to TRBJ1-5; a weak D match, TRBD1 (6 bases). V was shortened by 6 bases and J by 1 base, with 13 bases between the two germline ends. This CDR3 comprises 15 residues. Germline CDR1 is MNHNY and CDR2 is SVGAGI (reference sequence). The CDR3 loop is CASSQGHVSNQPQHF. In DNA form, the CDR3 reads TGTGCCAGCAGCCAGGGACATGTAAGCAATCAGCCCCAGCATTTT.

This chain uses TRBV9 with TRBJ1-3; D not resolved. Germline CDR1 SGDLS, CDR2 YYNGEE. The germline V and J ends were trimmed by 5 bases and 8 bases, with 17 bases remaining between them. This CDR3 is built from 14 residues. This chain's CDR3 is CASSSQGLMDTIYF. The CDR3 DNA is TGTGCCAGCAGTTCCCAAGGCCTTATGGACACCATATATTTT. Variable domain in full (rest from reference TRBV9 and TRBJ1-3): DSGVTQTPKHLITATGQRVTLRCSPRSGDLSVYWYQQSLDQGLQFLIQYYNGEERAKGNILERFSAQQFPDLHSELNLSSLELGDSALYFCASSSQGLMDTIYFGEGSWLTVV.

The gene calls are TRBV20-1 and TRBJ2-2; TRBD2 matches at 12 bases. Germline CDR1 reads DFQATT; CDR2 reads SNEGSKA (reference sequence). The junction had 1 base not matched to a gene; V was cut back by 5 bases and J by 0 bases. This CDR3 spans 15 amino acids. The CDR3 nucleotides read TGCAGTGCTGGGACTAGCGGGTCGAACACCGGGGAGCTGTTTTTT. Translation: CSAGTSGSNTGELFF.

V usage is TRBV5-1 and J usage is TRBJ2-3; 8 bases are a match to TRBD2. CDR3 length: 14 residues. V dropped 2 bases and J dropped 5; count of bases not matched to a gene: 4. Germline V gene data show CDR1 as SGHRS and CDR2 as YFSETQ. The CDR3 DNA reads TGCGCCAGCAGCTTCCAGCGGGAGCAAGATACGCAGTATTTT. Translating it yields CASSFQREQDTQYF. The entire variable domain, with the rest obtained from reference TRBV5-1 and TRBJ2-3, is as follows: KAGVTQTPRYLIKTRGQQVTLSCSPISGHRSVSWYQQTPGQGLQFLFEYFSETQRNKGNFPGRFSGRQFSNSRSEMNVSTLELGDSALYLCASSFQREQDTQYFGPGTRLTVL.

The chain is built from TRBV30 and TRBJ2-7; 7 bases match TRBD2. Germline V lookup: CDR1 GTSNPN, CDR2 SVGIG (reference sequence). The CDR3 is made up of 16 amino acids. V dropped 2 bases and J dropped 1; count of bases not matched to a gene: 11. CDR3 sequence reads: CAWSSLGRERSYEQYF. Here the CDR3 DNA reads TGTGCCTGGAGTTCCCTGGGGCGGGAGAGGTCCTACGAGCAGTACTTC.

This chain uses TRBV30 with TRBJ1-1; 9 bases fit TRBD1. This CDR3 is 13 amino acids long. CDR1 is GTSNPN and CDR2 is SVGIG in the germline V gene (reference sequence). J gave up 11 bases and V 8 bases, and 15 bases lay outside the gene matches. CDR3 protein: CARTTLTGGWAFF. The DNA for the CDR3 is TGTGCCCGAACAACACTGACAGGGGGGTGGGCTTTCTTT.

V gene TRBV29-1 combines with J gene TRBJ2-3; no clear D. The length of the CDR3 is 12 residues. Germline values: CDR1 SQVTM, CDR2 ANQGSEA. The CDR3 nucleotides read TGCAGTGCCTGTCCTAGCACAGATACGCAGTATTTT. It translates to CSACPSTDTQYF.

The chain couples TRBV12-3 or TRBV12-4 to TRBJ2-7, with D possibly being TRBD1 (5 bases). Trimming removed 7 bases at V and 6 bases at J, with 13 bases between. CDR3 length: 12 amino acids. This CDR3 reads CASNPWGGEQYF. CDR3 nucleotides: TGTGCCAGCAATCCTTGGGGCGGCGAGCAGTACTTC.

The J gene is TRBJ2-7, the V gene TRBV7-9; 8 bases are a match to TRBD1. CDR1 and CDR2 from the germline V gene are SEHNR and FQNEAQ (reference sequence). The CDR3 consists of 14 residues. The V segment lost 5 bases and the J segment 6 bases; nucleotides outside the gene matches: 9. The CDR3 reads CASSPRTGPVEQYF. The CDR3 DNA sequence: TGTGCCAGCAGCCCGCGGACAGGGCCGGTCGAGCAGTACTTC.

The chain joins TRBV12-3 or TRBV12-4 to TRBJ2-7, with 10 bases lining up with TRBD2. V shed 4 bases, J shed 7 bases, and the junction held 4 bases outside the gene matches. The CDR3 length is 13 residues. The CDR3 nucleotides are TGTGCCAGCAGTTACTATAGCGGGGGGGAGCAGTACTTC. This translates into CASSYYSGGEQYF.

V gene TRBV9 combines with J gene TRBJ2-5; no clear D gene. CDR1 SGDLS and CDR2 YYNGEE come from the germline V gene. V lost 0 bases and J lost 4, with 13 bases in between. CDR3 length equals 15 residues. The CDR3 bases are TGTGCCAGCAGCGTAGTTCCCGGGCCCAGAGAGACCCAGTACTTC. Translated, it gives CASSVVPGPRETQYF.

A remark on this clonotype: Compared with germline, one end of the junction differs, possibly owing to a read error. This chain connects TRBV30 to TRBJ1-3, with D perhaps TRBD1 (5 bases). The germline V gene encodes CDR1 GTSNPN and CDR2 SVGIG (reference sequence). The length of the CDR3 is 15 residues. The CDR3 reads CAWSVAGPSENTIYF. The DNA for the CDR3 is TGTGCCTGGAGTGTGGCGGGACCCTCTGAAAACACCATATATTTT. Based on the CDR3 plus reference TRBV30 and TRBJ1-3, the full variable domain is SQTIHQWPATLVQPVGSPLSLECTVEGTSNPNLYWYRQAAGRGLQLLFYSVGIGQISSEVPQNLSASRPQDRQFILSSKKLLLSDSGFYLCAWSVAGPSENTIYFGEGSWLTVV.

In DNA form, the CDR3 reads TGTGCCAGCAGCCAAGCACTAGCGGTCGAGCAGTACTTC. Its protein product is CASSQALAVEQYF. This sequence joins TRBV4-2 and TRBJ2-7; TRBD2 agrees at 8 bases. Germline assignment: CDR1 LGHNA and CDR2 YNFKEQ. The V and J ends lost 1 base and 6 bases, in that order; junction bases with no gene match: 2. CDR3 length equals 13 residues.

CDR3 sequence: CASHLDRGKTEAFF. Here the CDR3 DNA reads TGTGCCAGCCACCTGGACAGGGGGAAAACTGAAGCTTTCTTT. The rearrangement joins TRBV27 to TRBJ1-1; 10 bases agree with TRBD1. Per germline, CDR1 MNHEY and CDR2 SMNVEV (reference sequence). With 8 bases clipped from V and 5 bases from J, the junction kept 8 bases outside the gene matches. The CDR3 totals 14 residues.

This chain uses TRBV4-3 with TRBJ2-5, with D tentatively TRBD1 (6 bases). The CDR3 sequence is 14 residues long. The V end was cut by 1 base, the J end by 7 bases, with 13 bases between. Germline CDR1 reads LGHNA; CDR2 reads YSLEER. CDR3 sequence (DNA): TGCGCCAGCAGCCAAGCGCGGCTAGGGGGGACCCAGTACTTC. Translation: CASSQARLGGTQYF.

The rearrangement joins TRBV6-5 to TRBJ2-1; a possible D gene is TRBD1 (6 bases). The V gene's germline CDR1 is MNHEY and CDR2 SVGAGI. The CDR3 runs to 14 residues. Between the trimmed V and J ends, which lost 4 bases and 11 bases, there was a span of 18 bases. The CDR3 DNA reads as TGTGCCAGCAGTTCCCCGGGACACCTCTTACAGCAGTTCTTC. Translation gives CASSSPGHLLQQFF.